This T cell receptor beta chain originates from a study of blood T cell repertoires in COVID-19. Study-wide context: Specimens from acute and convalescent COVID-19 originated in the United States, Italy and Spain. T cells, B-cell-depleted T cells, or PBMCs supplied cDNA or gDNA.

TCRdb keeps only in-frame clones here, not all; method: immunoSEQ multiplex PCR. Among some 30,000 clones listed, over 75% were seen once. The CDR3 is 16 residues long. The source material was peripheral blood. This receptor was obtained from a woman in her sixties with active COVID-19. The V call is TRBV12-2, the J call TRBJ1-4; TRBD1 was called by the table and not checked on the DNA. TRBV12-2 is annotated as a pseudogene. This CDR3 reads CASRRQAPATNEKLFF. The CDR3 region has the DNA TGTGCAAGTCGCAGACAGGCCCCGGCAACTAATGAAAAACTGTTTTTT.